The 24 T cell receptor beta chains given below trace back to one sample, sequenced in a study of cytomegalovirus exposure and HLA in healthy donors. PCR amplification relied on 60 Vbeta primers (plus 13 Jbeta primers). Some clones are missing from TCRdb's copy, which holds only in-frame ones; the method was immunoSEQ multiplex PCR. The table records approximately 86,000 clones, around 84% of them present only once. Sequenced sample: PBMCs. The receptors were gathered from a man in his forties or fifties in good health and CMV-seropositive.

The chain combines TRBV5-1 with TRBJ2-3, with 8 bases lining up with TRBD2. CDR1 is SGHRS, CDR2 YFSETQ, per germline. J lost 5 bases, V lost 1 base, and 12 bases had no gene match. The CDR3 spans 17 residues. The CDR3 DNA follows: TGCGCCAGCAGCTTGCCCTCCGTGGGACTAGTTGGAGATACGCAGTATTTT. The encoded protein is CASSLPSVGLVGDTQYF.

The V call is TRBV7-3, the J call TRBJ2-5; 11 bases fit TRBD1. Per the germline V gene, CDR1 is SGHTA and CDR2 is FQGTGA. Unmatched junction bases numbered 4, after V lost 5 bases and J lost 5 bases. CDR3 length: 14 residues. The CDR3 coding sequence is TGTGCCAGCAGCCCCGGGACAGGGGGTGAGACCCAGTACTTC. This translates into CASSPGTGGETQYF. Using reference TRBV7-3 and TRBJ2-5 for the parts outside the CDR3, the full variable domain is GAGVSQTPSNKVTEKGKYVELRCDPISGHTALYWYRQSLGQGPEFLIYFQGTGAADDSGLPNDRFFAVRPEGSVSTLKIQRTERGDSAVYLCASSPGTGGETQYFGPGTRLLVL.

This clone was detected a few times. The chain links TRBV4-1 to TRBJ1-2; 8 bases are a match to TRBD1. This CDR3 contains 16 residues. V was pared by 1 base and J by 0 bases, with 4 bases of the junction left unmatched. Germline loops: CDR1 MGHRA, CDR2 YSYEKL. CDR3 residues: CASSQGRTGTNYGYTF. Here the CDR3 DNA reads TGCGCCAGCAGCCAAGGTAGGACAGGGACTAACTATGGCTACACCTTC.

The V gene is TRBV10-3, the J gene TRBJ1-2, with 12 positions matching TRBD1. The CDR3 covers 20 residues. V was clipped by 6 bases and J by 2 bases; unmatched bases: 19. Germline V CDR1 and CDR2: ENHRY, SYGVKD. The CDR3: CAIRPGTGGGPITLNYGYTF. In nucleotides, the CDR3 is TGTGCCATCAGACCCGGGACAGGGGGCGGACCGATTACCCTAAACTATGGCTACACCTTC.

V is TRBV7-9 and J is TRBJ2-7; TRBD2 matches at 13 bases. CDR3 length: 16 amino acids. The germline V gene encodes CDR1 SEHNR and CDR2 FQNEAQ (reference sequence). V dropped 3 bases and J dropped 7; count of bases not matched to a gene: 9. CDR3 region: CASSFRTSGSSGEQYF. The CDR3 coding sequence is TGTGCCAGCAGCTTCCGGACTAGCGGGAGCTCTGGAGAGCAGTACTTC.

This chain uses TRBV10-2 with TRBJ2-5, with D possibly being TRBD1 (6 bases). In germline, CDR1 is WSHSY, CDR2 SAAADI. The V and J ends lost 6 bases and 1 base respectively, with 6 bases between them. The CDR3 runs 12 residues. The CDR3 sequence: CASRQGQETQYF. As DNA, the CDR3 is TGCGCCAGCAGACAGGGCCAAGAGACCCAGTACTTC.

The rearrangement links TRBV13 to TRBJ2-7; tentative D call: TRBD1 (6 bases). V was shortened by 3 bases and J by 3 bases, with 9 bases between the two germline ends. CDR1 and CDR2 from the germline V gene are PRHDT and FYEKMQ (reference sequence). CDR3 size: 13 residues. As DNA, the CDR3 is TGTGCCAGCAGCTTGGTAGGGGGCTACGAGCAGTACTTC. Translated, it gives CASSLVGGYEQYF.

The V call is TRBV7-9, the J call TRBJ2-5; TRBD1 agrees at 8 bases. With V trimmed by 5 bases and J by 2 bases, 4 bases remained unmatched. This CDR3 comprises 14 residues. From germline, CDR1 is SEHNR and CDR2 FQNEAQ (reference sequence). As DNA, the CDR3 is TGTGCCAGCAGCAAAAACAGGGGGCAAGAGACCCAGTACTTC. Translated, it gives CASSKNRGQETQYF. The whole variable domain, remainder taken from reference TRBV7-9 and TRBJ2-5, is DTGVSQNPRHKITKRGQNVTFRCDPISEHNRLYWYRQTLGQGPEFLTYFQNEAQLEKSRLLSDRFSAERPKGSFSTLEIQRTEQGDSAMYLCASSKNRGQETQYFGPGTRLLVL.

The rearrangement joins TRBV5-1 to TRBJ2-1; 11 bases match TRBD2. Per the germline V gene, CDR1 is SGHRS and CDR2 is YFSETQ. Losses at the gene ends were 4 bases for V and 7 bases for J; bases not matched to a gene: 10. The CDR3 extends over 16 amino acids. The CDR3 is CASSALLAGVINEQFF. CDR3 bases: TGCGCCAGCAGCGCGTTACTAGCGGGAGTTATAAATGAGCAGTTCTTC. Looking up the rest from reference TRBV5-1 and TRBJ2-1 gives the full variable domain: KAGVTQTPRYLIKTRGQQVTLSCSPISGHRSVSWYQQTPGQGLQFLFEYFSETQRNKGNFPGRFSGRQFSNSRSEMNVSTLELGDSALYLCASSALLAGVINEQFFGPGTRLTVL.

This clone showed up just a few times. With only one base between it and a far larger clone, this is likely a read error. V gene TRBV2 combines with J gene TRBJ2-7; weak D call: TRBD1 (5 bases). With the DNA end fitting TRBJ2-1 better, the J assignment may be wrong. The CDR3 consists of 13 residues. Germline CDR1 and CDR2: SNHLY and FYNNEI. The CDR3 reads CASSGTTRYEQFF. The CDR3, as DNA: TGTGCCAGCAGTGGGACAACCAGATACGAGCAGTTCTTC.

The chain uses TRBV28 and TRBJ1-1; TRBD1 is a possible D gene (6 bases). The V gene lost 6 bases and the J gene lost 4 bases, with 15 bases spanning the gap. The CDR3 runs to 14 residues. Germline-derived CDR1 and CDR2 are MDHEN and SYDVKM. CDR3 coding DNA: TGTGCCAGCAGACAGGGACCTGACGCCACTGAAGCTTTCTTT. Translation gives CASRQGPDATEAFF.

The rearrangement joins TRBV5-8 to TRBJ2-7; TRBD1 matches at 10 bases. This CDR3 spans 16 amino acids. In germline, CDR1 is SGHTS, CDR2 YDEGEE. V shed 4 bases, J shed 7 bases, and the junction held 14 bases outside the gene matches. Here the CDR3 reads CASSLWTGGNHWEQYF. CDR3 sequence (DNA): TGTGCCAGCAGCCTGTGGACAGGGGGTAATCATTGGGAGCAGTACTTC. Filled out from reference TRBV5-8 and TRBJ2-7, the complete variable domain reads EAGVTQSPTHLIKTRGQQATLRCSPISGHTSVYWYQQALGLGLQFLLWYDEGEERNRGNFPPRFSGRQFPNYSSELNVNALELEDSALYLCASSLWTGGNHWEQYFGPGTRLTVT.

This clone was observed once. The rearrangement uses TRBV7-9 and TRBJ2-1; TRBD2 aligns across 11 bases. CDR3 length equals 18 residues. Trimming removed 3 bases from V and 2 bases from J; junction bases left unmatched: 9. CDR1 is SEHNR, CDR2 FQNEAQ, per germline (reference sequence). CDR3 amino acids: CASSFPLAGETPYNEQFF. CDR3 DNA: TGTGCCAGCAGCTTTCCACTAGCGGGAGAGACCCCCTACAATGAGCAGTTCTTC.

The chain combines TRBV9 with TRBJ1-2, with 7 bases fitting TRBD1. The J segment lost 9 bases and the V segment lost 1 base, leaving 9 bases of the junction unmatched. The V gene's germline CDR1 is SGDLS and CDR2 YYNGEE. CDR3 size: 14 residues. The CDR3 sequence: CASSVSGTVLSYTF. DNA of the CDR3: TGTGCCAGCAGCGTAAGTGGGACAGTTCTTAGCTACACCTTC. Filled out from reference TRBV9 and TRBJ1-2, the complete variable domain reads DSGVTQTPKHLITATGQRVTLRCSPRSGDLSVYWYQQSLDQGLQFLIQYYNGEERAKGNILERFSAQQFPDLHSELNLSSLELGDSALYFCASSVSGTVLSYTFGSGTRLTVV.

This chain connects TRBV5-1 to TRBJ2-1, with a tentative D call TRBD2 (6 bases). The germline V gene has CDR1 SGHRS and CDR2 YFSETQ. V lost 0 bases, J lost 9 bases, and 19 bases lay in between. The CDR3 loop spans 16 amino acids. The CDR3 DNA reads TGCGCCAGCAGCTTGGCTGGCGGGGACCCCGTGCGTGAGCAGTTCTTC. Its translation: CASSLAGGDPVREQFF.

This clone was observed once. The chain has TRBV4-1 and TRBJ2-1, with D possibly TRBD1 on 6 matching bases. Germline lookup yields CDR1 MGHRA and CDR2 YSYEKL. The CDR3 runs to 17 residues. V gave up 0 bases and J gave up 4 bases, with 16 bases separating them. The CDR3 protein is CASSQEGSGHPYNEQFF. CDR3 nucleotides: TGCGCCAGCAGCCAAGAGGGTTCGGGACACCCTTACAATGAGCAGTTCTTC.

CDR3 protein: CSVEDQYDTEAFF. In DNA form, the CDR3 reads TGCAGCGTTGAAGATCAGTATGACACTGAAGCTTTCTTT. The chain uses TRBV29-1 and TRBJ1-1; no firm D call. This CDR3 spans 13 amino acids. The V and J ends lost 0 bases and 3 bases respectively, with 8 bases between them. Germline CDR1 is SQVTM and CDR2 is ANQGSEA.

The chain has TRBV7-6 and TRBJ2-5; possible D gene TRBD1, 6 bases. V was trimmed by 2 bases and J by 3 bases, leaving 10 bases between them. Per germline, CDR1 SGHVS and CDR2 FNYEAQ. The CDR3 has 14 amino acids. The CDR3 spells CASSLQGIKETQYF. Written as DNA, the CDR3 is TGTGCCAGCAGCTTACAGGGGATTAAAGAGACCCAGTACTTC.

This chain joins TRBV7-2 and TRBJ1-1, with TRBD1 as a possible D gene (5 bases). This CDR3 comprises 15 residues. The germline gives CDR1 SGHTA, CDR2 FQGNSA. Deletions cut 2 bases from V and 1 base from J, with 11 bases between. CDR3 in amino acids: CASSLSGRQNTEAFF. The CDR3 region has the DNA TGTGCCAGCAGCTTATCAGGGCGACAGAACACTGAAGCTTTCTTT. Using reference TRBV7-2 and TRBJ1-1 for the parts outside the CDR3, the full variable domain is GAGVSQSPSNKVTEKGKDVELRCDPISGHTALYWYRQSLGQGLEFLIYFQGNSAPDKSGLPSDRFSAERTGGSVSTLTIQRTQQEDSAVYLCASSLSGRQNTEAFFGQGTRLTVV.

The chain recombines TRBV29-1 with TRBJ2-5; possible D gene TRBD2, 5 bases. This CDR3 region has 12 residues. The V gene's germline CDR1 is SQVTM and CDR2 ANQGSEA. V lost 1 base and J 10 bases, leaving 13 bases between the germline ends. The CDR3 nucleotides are TGCAGCGTTGAAGGGACCCCCCGGGGCCAGTACTTC. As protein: CSVEGTPRGQYF.

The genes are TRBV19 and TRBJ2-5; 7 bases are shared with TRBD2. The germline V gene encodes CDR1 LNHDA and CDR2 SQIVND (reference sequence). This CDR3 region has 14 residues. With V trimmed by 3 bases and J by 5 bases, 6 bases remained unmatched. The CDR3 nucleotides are TGTGCCAGTAGTATCGGGGGGAATGGGGAGACCCAGTACTTC. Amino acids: CASSIGGNGETQYF.

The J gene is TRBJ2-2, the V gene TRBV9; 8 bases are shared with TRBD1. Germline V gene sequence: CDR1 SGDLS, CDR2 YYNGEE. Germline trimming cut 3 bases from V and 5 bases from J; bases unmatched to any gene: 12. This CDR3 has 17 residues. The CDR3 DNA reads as TGTGCCAGCAGCGCAGCCCCCTCAGGGGGCGGAACCGGGGAGCTGTTTTTT. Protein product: CASSAAPSGGGTGELFF.

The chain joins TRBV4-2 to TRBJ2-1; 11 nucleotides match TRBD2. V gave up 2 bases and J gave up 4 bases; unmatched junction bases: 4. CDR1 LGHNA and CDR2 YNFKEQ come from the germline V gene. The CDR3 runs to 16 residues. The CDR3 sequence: CASSQQTSGTYNEQFF. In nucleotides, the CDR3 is TGTGCCAGCAGCCAACAGACTAGCGGGACTTACAATGAGCAGTTCTTC.

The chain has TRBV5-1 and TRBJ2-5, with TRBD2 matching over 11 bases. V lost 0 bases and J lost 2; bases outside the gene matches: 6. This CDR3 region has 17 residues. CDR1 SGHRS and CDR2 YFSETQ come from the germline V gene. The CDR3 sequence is CASSLGGLAGGQETQYF. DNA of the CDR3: TGCGCCAGCAGCTTGGGTGGCCTAGCGGGGGGTCAAGAGACCCAGTACTTC.